The present T cell receptor (beta chain) was sequenced within a study of blood T cell repertoires in COVID-19. The overall study: From the United States, Italy and Spain came samples of acute and convalescent COVID-19. PBMCs, B-cell-depleted T cells, or T cells were the source of the cDNA or gDNA that made up the material.

Source study methods: Counts of nucleated cells, estimated from reference gene primer amplification, were obtained. TCRdb's table, derived via immunoSEQ multiplex PCR, lists solely in-frame clones and lacks some. The V and J calls and clone size were taken over from that table, and D and trimming were inferred from the DNA. Of about 110,000 clones listed, more than 75% were seen once; the top ten hold 3% to 4%. V gave up 5 bases and J gave up 6 bases, with 11 bases separating them. This CDR3 has 13 residues. V gene TRBV12-3 or TRBV12-4 combines with J gene TRBJ1-5, with D unresolved. Sequenced input: peripheral blood. This receptor was obtained from a woman in her forties or fifties with acute or convalescent COVID-19. The CDR3 reads CASSRGYSQPQHF. The CDR3 region has the DNA TGTGCCAGCAGTCGGGGTTACTCTCAGCCCCAGCATTTT.